Reported below is one TCR beta chain. V lost 1 base, J lost 3 bases, and 7 bases lay in between. The germline CDR1 and CDR2 sequences are LNHDA and SQIVND (reference sequence). This CDR3 is built from 13 residues. The data originate from a study of cytomegalovirus exposure and HLA in healthy donors. Primers for the PCR totalled 60 Vbeta and 13 Jbeta. Using immunoSEQ multiplex PCR, the repertoire was profiled, and TCRdb retains in-frame clones only, with some absent. The sample shows roughly 99,000 clones, approximately 80% of them seen only once. Sequenced material: PBMCs. This chain links TRBV19 with TRBJ2-7; D is unclear. The sequence came from a male donor in good health and CMV-seronegative. This CDR3 is CASSIGGSYEQYF. The DNA for the CDR3 is TGTGCCAGTAGTATAGGTGGCAGCTACGAGCAGTACTTC.